This T cell receptor beta chain was recorded in a study of metastatic and nonmetastatic thyroid tumors. Regarding the study as a whole: Patients with malignant thyroid tumors reportedly had significantly higher TCR beta diversity than those with benign nodules, in blood and tumor.

There were no patients who had received any treatment before thyroid surgery. Per the authors' pipeline: Construction of a distant-metastasis classifier for papillary thyroid cancer relied on CDR3 differences across clinicopathological groups. TCRdb called clones again from the PCR reads with MiXCR. It is TCRdb's table, rather than the study itself, that gives the V and J calls and clone size. The data hold about 22,000 clones, with around 20% observed a single time. Turning to this clone: Its antigen is not known.

The CDR3 contains 14 residues. Germline CDR1 is SGHVS and CDR2 is FQNEAQ. With V trimmed by 3 bases and J by 4 bases, 5 bases remained unmatched. V gene TRBV7-8 combines with J gene TRBJ2-7, with 8 bases matching TRBD2. This receptor was obtained from a male donor with papillary thyroid cancer or a benign thyroid nodule (not recorded which). Some clones in this sample may be carry-over from other donors' samples. Sequencing was carried out using adjacent normal tissue. CDR3 sequence reads: CASSFGGAMYEQYF. As DNA, the CDR3 is TGTGCCAGCAGCTTCGGGGGGGCCATGTACGAGCAGTACTTC.